This passage covers 14 T cell receptor beta chains from one sample sequenced in a study of blood T cell repertoires in COVID-19. Measured with immunoSEQ multiplex PCR; TCRdb has only the in-frame clones, and not every one. The sample shows almost 70,000 clones, 80% to 90% of them seen only once. The source material was peripheral blood. The receptors stem from a woman between 50 and 59 years old with active COVID-19.

CDR3 nucleotide sequence: TGCGCCAGCAGCCGTCGCCGGGACAGCACTAACTATGGCTACACCTTC. Its translation: CASSRRRDSTNYGYTF. This rearrangement joins TRBV4-1 to TRBJ1-2, with 7 positions matching TRBD1. The germline CDR1 and CDR2 sequences are MGHRA and YSYEKL. The CDR3 sequence is 16 residues long. With 4 bases clipped from V and 0 bases from J, the junction kept 8 bases outside the gene matches.

The chain employs TRBV5-1 and TRBJ2-3, with TRBD1 as a possible D gene (5 bases). There are 17 residues in the CDR3. The V end lost 0 bases, the J end lost 3 bases, and 17 bases lay between the germline ends. Germline loops: CDR1 SGHRS, CDR2 YFSETQ. This chain's CDR3 is CASSLAFRQGRTDTQYF. The CDR3 DNA follows: TGCGCCAGCAGCTTGGCCTTCCGGCAGGGAAGGACAGATACGCAGTATTTT.

The V call is TRBV10-3, the J call TRBJ2-7; D uncertain. V was pared by 6 bases and J by 4 bases, with 7 bases between. This CDR3 region has 11 residues. Germline lookup yields CDR1 ENHRY and CDR2 SYGVKD. The CDR3 sequence is CAIRNSYEQYF. As DNA, the CDR3 is TGTGCCATCAGGAACAGTTACGAGCAGTACTTC.

The CDR3 DNA reads TGCGCCAGCAGCTCGAACGGGAACTACGAGCAGTACTTC. Protein: CASSSNGNYEQYF. The rearrangement uses TRBV5-1 and TRBJ2-7; tentatively, D is TRBD2 (5 bases). CDR1 SGHRS and CDR2 YFSETQ come from the germline V gene. Trimming removed 3 bases from V and 3 bases from J, with 10 bases in between. There are 13 residues in the CDR3.

V and J are TRBV27 and TRBJ2-1; 8 nucleotides line up with TRBD1. This CDR3 region has 15 residues. The germline V gene encodes CDR1 MNHEY and CDR2 SMNVEV (reference sequence). V was clipped by 6 bases and J by 8 bases; unmatched bases: 12. CDR3: CASSTVDRGGDEQFF. The CDR3, as DNA: TGTGCCAGCAGCACGGTTGACAGGGGCGGCGATGAGCAGTTCTTC.

This chain joins TRBV12-3 or TRBV12-4 and TRBJ1-3; unclear D gene. CDR3 size: 11 residues. V was cut by 5 bases and J by 11 bases, with 10 bases left in between. For the CDR3, the DNA is TGTGCCAGCAGTCTGGCCACCGCCATATATTTT. Its protein product is CASSLATAIYF.

The rearrangement uses TRBV4-2 and TRBJ2-7, with 9 bases identical to TRBD1. The CDR3 is 14 residues long. Germline trimming cut 1 base from V and 3 bases from J; bases unmatched to any gene: 1. Looked up from germline, CDR1 is LGHNA and CDR2 is YNFKEQ. Here the CDR3 reads CASSQGTGDYEQYF. The DNA for the CDR3 is TGTGCCAGCAGCCAAGGGACAGGGGACTACGAGCAGTACTTC.

As to this clone: Sequence at one end of the junction differs from germline and may be a read error. This CDR3 is also generated by other DNA sequences in the sample. The rearrangement uses TRBV9 and TRBJ1-1, with TRBD1 matching over 7 bases. Germline CDR1 SGDLS, CDR2 YYNGEE. There are 14 residues in the CDR3. Here the CDR3 DNA reads TGTGCCAGCAGCGTAGGAGACAGGGCCTCTGAAGCCTTCTTT. Residues: CASSVGDRASEAFF.

V usage is TRBV28 and J usage is TRBJ1-2, with D possibly matching TRBD1 (5 bases). The CDR3 contains 14 residues. From germline, CDR1 is MDHEN and CDR2 SYDVKM. V was trimmed by 7 bases and J by 4 bases, leaving 16 bases between them. The CDR3 reads CASIHRLSLYGYTF. CDR3 in DNA: TGTGCCAGCATCCACAGGCTAAGCCTCTATGGCTACACCTTC.

V is TRBV7-9 and J is TRBJ1-1, with 9 nucleotides matching TRBD1. Germline lookup yields CDR1 SEHNR and CDR2 FQNEAQ (reference sequence). The junction had 7 bases not matched to a gene; V was cut back by 3 bases and J by 5 bases. The CDR3 contains 15 residues. As DNA, the CDR3 is TGTGCCAGCAGCTTGCAGACAGGGGGTTCAACTGAAGCTTTCTTT. It codes for CASSLQTGGSTEAFF.

The rearrangement joins TRBV2 to TRBJ2-3, with 11 nucleotides matching TRBD2. V trimming: 1 base; J trimming: 8 bases; junction bases outside the gene matches: 5. The CDR3 spans 15 residues. CDR1 is SNHLY, CDR2 FYNNEI, per germline. This CDR3 is CASSEDLAGGTTQYF. Here the CDR3 DNA reads TGTGCCAGCAGTGAAGATCTAGCGGGAGGTACTACGCAGTATTTT.

The CDR3, as DNA: TGTGCCAGCAGCTTAGTTCTAGCGGGAAGTGAGCAGTTCTTC. This encodes CASSLVLAGSEQFF. V is TRBV11-2 and J is TRBJ2-1, with TRBD2 matching over 9 bases. The CDR3 length is 14 residues. The germline gives CDR1 SGHAT, CDR2 FQNNGV. Losses at the gene ends were 1 base for V and 9 bases for J; bases not matched to a gene: 4. The variable domain in full, completed from reference TRBV11-2 and TRBJ2-1, reads EAGVAQSPRYKIIEKRQSVAFWCNPISGHATLYWYQQILGQGPKLLIQFQNNGVVDDSQLPKDRFSAERLKGVDSTLKIQPAKLEDSAVYLCASSLVLAGSEQFFGPGTRLTVL.

The chain combines TRBV5-1 with TRBJ1-2, with TRBD1 as a possible D gene (6 bases). The CDR3 loop spans 14 amino acids. Trimming removed 3 bases at V and 2 bases at J, with 11 bases between. Looked up from germline, CDR1 is SGHRS and CDR2 is YFSETQ. CDR3: CASSSSQGNYGYTF. CDR3 sequence (DNA): TGCGCCAGCAGCTCATCACAGGGAAACTATGGCTACACCTTC. The full variable domain, with the rest looked up from reference TRBV5-1 and TRBJ1-2, is KAGVTQTPRYLIKTRGQQVTLSCSPISGHRSVSWYQQTPGQGLQFLFEYFSETQRNKGNFPGRFSGRQFSNSRSEMNVSTLELGDSALYLCASSSSQGNYGYTFGSGTRLTVV.

The chain employs TRBV6-5 and TRBJ2-3; D is possibly TRBD2 (7 bases). This CDR3 comprises 14 residues. Trimming removed 6 bases at V and 4 bases at J, with 14 bases between. Germline CDR1 MNHEY, CDR2 SVGAGI. CDR3 nucleotides: TGTGCCAGCAGGGACGTAGGGGGGGCAGATACGCAGTATTTT. Translated: CASRDVGGADTQYF.